The 27 T cell receptor beta chains in this list originate from one sample, sequenced in a study of shared clonotypes between healthy human individuals. The table came from immunoSEQ multiplex PCR; TCRdb's copy has only in-frame clones and leaves some out. Here the sample spans approximately 940,000 clones, approximately 80% being singletons. The sequenced material came from memory CD4+ T cells sorted from blood. Subset indicated: CD45RA-negative fraction. The receptors originated from a man aged 18 to 35 in good health.

CDR3 protein: CASSRPGDVSGNTIYF. CDR3 DNA: TGTGCCAGCTCACGTCCAGGGGACGTGTCTGGAAACACCATATATTTT. The rearrangement joins TRBV18 to TRBJ1-3, with TRBD1 as a possible D gene (6 bases). Germline CDR1 reads KGHSH; CDR2 reads LQKENI. The CDR3 length is 16 residues. V lost 4 bases, J lost 1 base, and 14 bases lay in between.

As concerns this clone: Lacking the conserved final phenylalanine or tryptophan, this CDR3 likely reflects a read error. This chain joins TRBV30 and TRBJ2-7; D is possibly TRBD1 or TRBD2 (5 bases each). This CDR3 is 13 amino acids long. V lost 4 bases and J 5 bases, leaving 15 bases between the germline ends. Germline V lookup: CDR1 GTSNPN, CDR2 SVGIG (reference sequence). The CDR3 DNA reads TGTGCCTGGATGCGGGCCAGGGCCGACGAGCAGTACCTC. Translated, it gives CAWMRARADEQYL.

The chain has TRBV6-5 and TRBJ1-2, with 9 bases identical to TRBD1. In germline, CDR1 is MNHEY, CDR2 SVGAGI. With 5 bases clipped from V and 2 bases from J, the junction kept 3 bases outside the gene matches. The CDR3 is 14 amino acids. CDR3 sequence (DNA): TGTGCCAGCAGTCAACAGGGGGCAAACTATGGCTACACCTTC. This translates into CASSQQGANYGYTF.

The chain uses TRBV10-3 and TRBJ2-7, with 11 positions matching TRBD2. Trimming removed 8 bases from V and 2 bases from J; junction bases left unmatched: 2. The CDR3 has 13 residues. Germline loops: CDR1 ENHRY, CDR2 SYGVKD. The CDR3 region has the DNA TGTGCCATCGGGACTAGCGGAACCTACGAGCAGTACTTC. Translation gives CAIGTSGTYEQYF.

This clone was seen ten or more times. The genes are TRBV12-2 and TRBJ2-7; the table assigns TRBD1, which was not confirmed against the DNA. TRBV12-2 is shown as a pseudogene. The CDR3 extends over 17 amino acids. DNA of the CDR3: TGTGCAAGTCGCCCACAACTCGGGACAGGGTATATCCACGAGCAGTACTTC. Amino acid sequence: CASRPQLGTGYIHEQYF.

The V and J genes are TRBV28 and TRBJ2-4; the D is unclear. The V end was cut by 10 bases, the J end by 5 bases, with 9 bases between. There are 11 residues in the CDR3. Germline loops: CDR1 MDHEN, CDR2 SYDVKM. CDR3 loop: CATLSQNIQYF. The CDR3 DNA sequence: TGTGCCACCCTTTCCCAAAACATTCAGTACTTC. Combining the CDR3 with reference TRBV28 and TRBJ2-4 gives the whole variable domain DVKVTQSSRYLVKRTGEKVFLECVQDMDHENMFWYRQDPGLGLRLIYFSYDVKMKEKGDIPEGYSVSREKKERFSLILESASTNQTSMYLCATLSQNIQYFGAGTRLSVL.

This chain links TRBV27 with TRBJ2-7; 8 bases agree with TRBD2. The germline V gene has CDR1 MNHEY and CDR2 SMNVEV (reference sequence). V was clipped by 2 bases and J by 1 base; unmatched bases: 4. The CDR3 extends over 15 amino acids. The CDR3 bases are TGTGCCAGCAGTTTAACGACGGGAGGGTCCTACGAGCAGTACTTC. Protein sequence: CASSLTTGGSYEQYF.

The V gene is TRBV4-3, the J gene TRBJ2-7; TRBD1 might be the D (6 bases). Germline loops: CDR1 LGHNA, CDR2 YSLEER. The CDR3 is made up of 16 amino acids. Between the trimmed V and J ends, which lost 0 bases and 4 bases, there was a span of 16 bases. CDR3 in amino acids: CASSQERSGVFYEQYF. The DNA of the CDR3 is TGCGCCAGCAGCCAAGAGCGGTCAGGGGTCTTTTACGAGCAGTACTTC.

V gene TRBV7-2 combines with J gene TRBJ2-5; D unclear. The germline V gene has CDR1 SGHTA and CDR2 FQGNSA. This CDR3 spans 15 amino acids. V lost 2 bases and J lost 1, with 11 bases in between. CDR3 bases: TGTGCCAGCAGCTTATTGGGTCTTCTCCAAGAGACCCAGTACTTC. Its protein is CASSLLGLLQETQYF.

The rearrangement joins TRBV10-2 to TRBJ1-1; a possible D gene is TRBD1 (6 bases). The CDR3 spans 17 residues. Germline loops: CDR1 WSHSY, CDR2 SAAADI. V was pared by 1 base and J by 1 base, with 16 bases between. The CDR3 reads CASSEFARGSTNTEAFF. CDR3 in DNA: TGCGCCAGCAGTGAGTTCGCTAGGGGGTCGACGAACACTGAAGCTTTCTTT.

The gene calls are TRBV4-3 and TRBJ2-7; no clear D. The V and J ends lost 0 bases and 1 base respectively, with 10 bases between them. In germline, CDR1 is LGHNA, CDR2 YSLEER. The CDR3 length is 15 residues. This CDR3 is CASSQDGTVSYEQYF. Here the CDR3 DNA reads TGCGCCAGCAGCCAAGATGGAACTGTTTCCTACGAGCAGTACTTC.

V is TRBV6-5 and J is TRBJ2-1; D is unresolved. This CDR3 comprises 12 residues. Germline CDR1 reads MNHEY; CDR2 reads SVGAGI. The V end was cut by 8 bases, the J end by 3 bases, with 8 bases between. The CDR3 DNA reads TGTGCCAGCGGTAAGCTCTACAATGAGCAGTTCTTC. This encodes CASGKLYNEQFF.

The sample holds one count of this clone. The rearrangement links TRBV14 to TRBJ2-5, with 7 positions matching TRBD1. The CDR3 has 15 residues. Germline trimming cut 0 bases from V and 5 bases from J; bases unmatched to any gene: 6. The germline V gene has CDR1 SGHDN and CDR2 FVKESK. The CDR3 region has the DNA TGTGCCAGCAGCCAAGATATGACAGGGATGGAGACCCAGTACTTC. Residues: CASSQDMTGMETQYF.

A remark on this clone: Other nucleotide sequences in the sample specify the same CDR3. This rearrangement joins TRBV29-1 to TRBJ1-1, with no clear D. V was cut by 3 bases and J by 1 base, with 9 bases left in between. The germline gives CDR1 SQVTM, CDR2 ANQGSEA. This CDR3 region has 13 residues. The CDR3, as DNA: TGCAGCGTTGATGGGTTGGGGAACACTGAAGCTTTCTTT. Amino acid sequence: CSVDGLGNTEAFF.

The gene calls are TRBV2 and TRBJ1-1; no clear D. The V end lost 5 bases, the J end lost 1 base, and 11 bases lay between the germline ends. Per the germline V gene, CDR1 is SNHLY and CDR2 is FYNNEI. The CDR3 extends over 14 amino acids. CDR3: CASSPDAANTEAFF. The CDR3, as DNA: TGTGCCAGCAGTCCGGACGCAGCGAACACTGAAGCTTTCTTT.

The chain has TRBV7-9 and TRBJ2-2; D is unclear. CDR1 and CDR2 from the germline V gene are SEHNR and FQNEAQ (reference sequence). V was clipped by 0 bases and J by 7 bases, with 9 bases between them. The CDR3 spans 14 residues. The CDR3 DNA reads as TGTGCCAGCAGCTTAGCGGCCACCGGCGGGGAGCTGTTTTTT. Translated: CASSLAATGGELFF.

This clone turned up a few times. This rearrangement joins TRBV4-1 to TRBJ2-4; D might be TRBD1 (5 bases). CDR1 is MGHRA, CDR2 YSYEKL, per germline. This CDR3 has 17 residues. The V end was cut by 4 bases, the J end by 0 bases, with 16 bases between. CDR3 in amino acids: CASSPGGQNIAKNIQYF. As DNA, the CDR3 is TGCGCCAGCAGCCCGGGCGGACAAAATATAGCCAAAAACATTCAGTACTTC.

The chain couples TRBV28 to TRBJ1-5; D remains unclear. Trimming removed 6 bases from V and 3 bases from J, with 12 bases in between. This CDR3 has 14 residues. Germline-derived CDR1 and CDR2 are MDHEN and SYDVKM. CDR3 in amino acids: CASRSNRPNQPQHF. In DNA, the CDR3 is TGTGCCAGCAGATCAAACAGACCCAATCAGCCCCAGCATTTT. The complete variable domain, with remaining parts taken from reference TRBV28 and TRBJ1-5, reads DVKVTQSSRYLVKRTGEKVFLECVQDMDHENMFWYRQDPGLGLRLIYFSYDVKMKEKGDIPEGYSVSREKKERFSLILESASTNQTSMYLCASRSNRPNQPQHFGDGTRLSIL.

Notes on this clone: Distinct nucleotide sequences in the sample also encode this CDR3. The chain carries TRBV28 and TRBJ1-2; TRBD1 is a possible D gene (5 bases). There are 11 residues in the CDR3. Trimming removed 4 bases from V and 8 bases from J, with 8 bases in between. The germline V gene encodes CDR1 MDHEN and CDR2 SYDVKM. CDR3 DNA sequence: TGTGCCAGCAGTTCATGGGGCGGCTACACCTTC. As protein: CASSSWGGYTF.

V and J are TRBV10-3 and TRBJ2-5; 9 nucleotides agree with TRBD2. The V gene's germline CDR1 is ENHRY and CDR2 SYGVKD. V was pared by 3 bases and J by 3 bases, with 17 bases of the junction left unmatched. This CDR3 spans 19 amino acids. The CDR3 here is CAISDPGGVAGVLKETQYF. CDR3 DNA: TGTGCCATCAGTGATCCTGGTGGGGTAGCGGGGGTTCTAAAAGAGACCCAGTACTTC.

This clone was detected only once. This chain connects TRBV15 to TRBJ2-5; D gene uncertain. From germline, CDR1 is LNHNV and CDR2 YYDKDF (reference sequence). The V and J ends lost 1 base and 2 bases respectively, with 14 bases between them. The CDR3 spans 16 residues. CDR3 sequence reads: CATSRVLSLGQETQYF. The CDR3, as DNA: TGTGCCACCAGCAGAGTTCTATCCCTGGGGCAAGAGACCCAGTACTTC.

The CDR3: CASSYGLAGSYNEQFF. The CDR3 region has the DNA TGTGCCAGCAGTTATGGACTAGCGGGCTCCTACAATGAGCAGTTCTTC. This rearrangement joins TRBV6-5 to TRBJ2-1; 11 positions agree with TRBD2. V lost 3 bases, J lost 0 bases, and 1 base stayed unmatched. Germline-derived CDR1 and CDR2 are MNHEY and SVGAGI. This CDR3 is 16 amino acids long.

The V call is TRBV4-3, the J call TRBJ2-3; TRBD2 aligns across 7 bases. The CDR3 is 17 amino acids. Germline values: CDR1 LGHNA, CDR2 YSLEER. J was trimmed by 4 bases and V by 1 base; bases with no gene match: 11. CDR3 sequence reads: CASSQGPASGTPDTQYF. The CDR3 DNA reads as TGCGCCAGCAGCCAAGGTCCGGCTAGCGGAACCCCAGATACGCAGTATTTT.

This clone was found many times. CDR3 loop: CASSVQGAGNSPLHF. DNA for the CDR3: TGTGCCAGCAGCGTACAGGGGGCAGGGAATTCACCCCTCCACTTT. The chain links TRBV7-3 to TRBJ1-6; TRBD1 agrees at 9 bases. V trimming: 5 bases; J trimming: 7 bases; junction bases outside the gene matches: 6. The CDR3 consists of 15 residues. Germline CDR1 SGHTA, CDR2 FQGTGA.

The chain employs TRBV20-1 and TRBJ1-1; a possible D gene is TRBD1 (5 bases). The CDR3 is made up of 11 amino acids. Germline lookup yields CDR1 DFQATT and CDR2 SNEGSKA (reference sequence). V lost 7 bases and J lost 3, with 9 bases in between. CDR3 amino acids: CSVTGDTEAFF. As DNA, the CDR3 is TGCAGTGTCACGGGGGACACTGAAGCTTTCTTT.

This chain joins TRBV15 and TRBJ2-7, with D possibly matching TRBD1 (5 bases). CDR1 and CDR2 from the germline V gene are LNHNV and YYDKDF (reference sequence). V lost 0 bases, J lost 1 base, and 16 bases lay in between. This CDR3 comprises 17 residues. The CDR3 DNA reads TGTGCCACCAGCAGAGAGGGCCGTAAGGGGTGGTCCTACGAGCAGTACTTC. Its protein is CATSREGRKGWSYEQYF.

The V gene is TRBV6-6, the J gene TRBJ2-5; 7 bases line up with TRBD1. The CDR3 sequence is 12 residues long. Germline V gene data show CDR1 as MNHNY and CDR2 as SVGAGI (reference sequence). The trim removed 5 bases at V and 7 bases at J, leaving 4 bases unmatched. The CDR3 is CASSPGGWTQYF. DNA for the CDR3: TGTGCCAGCAGTCCAGGGGGTTGGACCCAGTACTTC.